These T cell receptor beta chains were read from a single sample in a study of cytomegalovirus exposure and HLA in healthy donors. Clones were sequenced by immunoSEQ multiplex PCR, and TCRdb holds only the in-frame ones, with some missing. Of under 200,000 clones listed, approximately 11% were seen once; the top ten hold about 7.8%. Sequencing input: PBMCs. These receptors all stem from a man in his fifties in good health and CMV-seropositive. Both conserved end residues are part of each CDR3. D genes are given only for firm matches. For some rows the clone size is stated as once, few or many, or as a class when expanded; others skip it.

TGTGCCAGCAGTTTGAACGGGACAGTAGAGACCCAGTACTTC	CASSLNGTVETQYF	TRBV28	NA	TRBJ2-5	TRBD1	14
TGTGCCAGCAGCTTACCTCAGGCGTATGGCTACACCTTC	CASSLPQAYGYTF	TRBV7-9	few	TRBJ1-2	NA	13
TGTGCCAGCAGTTACTCCGGGACAGGTGGAGAGACCCAGTACTTC	CASSYSGTGGETQYF	TRBV6-5	NA	TRBJ2-5	TRBD1	15
TGTGCCAGCAGCCCCGGGACACCAAACACTGAAGCTTTCTTT	CASSPGTPNTEAFF	TRBV7-8	NA	TRBJ1-1	NA	14
TGTGCCAGCAGCGCTAGGGGGCGAAGTGAGCAGTTCTTC	CASSARGRSEQFF	TRBV9	few	TRBJ2-1	TRBD1	13
TGTGCCAGCTCACCCGACAGGGGCCTTTCCAGCAATCAGCCCCAGCATTTT	CASSPDRGLSSNQPQHF	TRBV18	NA	TRBJ1-5	TRBD1	17
TGTGCCAGCTCACCGTTGGGACCGGGACAGGGGGTTTCGGATGGCTACACCTTC	CASSPLGPGQGVSDGYTF	TRBV18	NA	TRBJ1-2	TRBD1	18
TGTGCCAGCAGTTACGACACTAGCCGAGAGACCCAGTACTTC	CASSYDTSRETQYF	TRBV6-6	few	TRBJ2-5	NA	14
TGTGCCAGTAGTATAGGCGGGAGAGGCCCCGAAGCTTTCTTT	CASSIGGRGPEAFF	TRBV19	few	TRBJ1-1	NA	14
TGTGCCAGCAGCTTAGGAGGGAGGGGCACAGATACGCAGTATTTT	CASSLGGRGTDTQYF	TRBV7-8	few	TRBJ2-3	TRBD2	15
TGCGCCAGCAGCTTGTTAGGGGGCGCGAATCAGCCCCAGCATTTT	CASSLLGGANQPQHF	TRBV5-1	NA	TRBJ1-5	TRBD1	15
TGCGCCAGCAGCTTGGCCCGGGGACAGGGGGCGCGGGGGACTGAAGCTTTCTTT	CASSLARGQGARGTEAFF	TRBV5-1	NA	TRBJ1-1	TRBD1	18
TGTGCCAGCGGGGGACAGGGGTTGAACACCGGGGAGCTGTTTTTT	CASGGQGLNTGELFF	TRBV6-5	NA	TRBJ2-2	TRBD1	15
TGTGCCAGCAGTGAGAGAGAAGGAAACACCATATATTTT	CASSEREGNTIYF	TRBV2	many	TRBJ1-3	NA	13
TGCGCCAGCAGCCAAGATCTGGTTCGGGACACTGAAGCTTTCTTT	CASSQDLVRDTEAFF	TRBV4-1	NA	TRBJ1-1	NA	15
TGTGCCAGCAGCCCACAGGACAGGGTCAATGGCTACACCTTC	CASSPQDRVNGYTF	TRBV9	NA	TRBJ1-2	TRBD1	14
TGTGCCAGCAGTTATCCAGGAGGAGGGGCCTATGGCTACACCTTC	CASSYPGGGAYGYTF	TRBV6-6	NA	TRBJ1-2	NA	15
TGTGCCAGCAGCGTAGCTGGGGGCAGACTAAACACTGAAGCTTTCTTT	CASSVAGGRLNTEAFF	TRBV9	few	TRBJ1-1	NA	16
TGTGCCAGCAGCTTAAGGGACAGTTCGGGCGCGGCTAATGAAAAACTGTTTTTT	CASSLRDSSGAANEKLFF	TRBV5-6	NA	TRBJ1-4	TRBD1	18
TGTGCCACGTCTAGCGGGGGGTTCCCGAGCACAGATACGCAGTATTTT	CATSSGGFPSTDTQYF	TRBV19	NA	TRBJ2-3	TRBD2	16
TGCGCCAGCAGCCAAGAGACAGGGGTCCCCTACGAGCAGTACTTC	CASSQETGVPYEQYF	TRBV4-1	few	TRBJ2-7	TRBD1	15
TGTGCCAGTAGTTCCCCGGGAGGGGGAAACACTGAAGCTTTCTTT	CASSSPGGGNTEAFF	TRBV19	NA	TRBJ1-1	NA	15
TGTGCCAGCAGCTTAGACAGGCCTCAACCAAGATATGGCTACACCTTC	CASSLDRPQPRYGYTF	TRBV7-8	NA	TRBJ1-2	NA	16
TGTGCCTGGGGTACAGGGTGGGGCACTGAAGCTTTCTTT	CAWGTGWGTEAFF	TRBV30	few	TRBJ1-1	NA	13
TGCGCCAGCAGCCTTCGCTTGGGGGCTGGGAATGAGCAGTTCTTC	CASSLRLGAGNEQFF	TRBV5-1	NA	TRBJ2-1	NA	15
TGTGCCAGCTCACCGCTGGGACAGCAGAACACTGAAGCTTTCTTT	CASSPLGQQNTEAFF	TRBV18	NA	TRBJ1-1	TRBD1	15
TGTGCCAGCAGCCCTGGTGGGACAGGAGTGTTACACTATGGCTACACCTTC	CASSPGGTGVLHYGYTF	TRBV28	few	TRBJ1-2	TRBD1	17
TGTGCCAGTAGTATTGGGCACAACAATGAGCAGTTCTTC	CASSIGHNNEQFF	TRBV19	few	TRBJ2-1	NA	13
TGCGCCAGCAGCTTTCTTAGCGGGGGGGCCGTGGAGACCCAGTACTTC	CASSFLSGGAVETQYF	TRBV5-1	NA	TRBJ2-5	TRBD2	16
TGTGCCAGCAGCTTGAATACAGGCAGGGCCAAAAACATTCAGTACTTC	CASSLNTGRAKNIQYF	TRBV5-6	NA	TRBJ2-4	NA	16
TGTGCCAGCAGCCCCCAGGGTGCAACTAATGAAAAACTGTTTTTT	CASSPQGATNEKLFF	TRBV11-2	NA	TRBJ1-4	NA	15
TGTGCCAGCAGCTTAGGTGCGGCCGGAAATTCACCCCTCCACTTT	CASSLGAAGNSPLHF	TRBV11-2	NA	TRBJ1-6	NA	15
TGTGCCTGGAGGGGGTGGGGGGACAGTAGCTCCTACAATGAGCAGTTCTTC	CAWRGWGDSSSYNEQFF	TRBV30	few	TRBJ2-1	NA	17
TGTGCCAGCAGTGTTACAGGGGACTCTGGAAACACCATATATTTT	CASSVTGDSGNTIYF	TRBV2	NA	TRBJ1-3	TRBD1	15
TGTGCCAGCAGCCTTACAGGGGAATCCTATAATTCACCCCTCCACTTT	CASSLTGESYNSPLHF	TRBV11-2	NA	TRBJ1-6	TRBD1	16
TGCGCCAGCAGTCCAGGACATAGCAATCAGCCCCAGCATTTT	CASSPGHSNQPQHF	TRBV4-3	NA	TRBJ1-5	NA	14
TGTGCCAGCAACACACCGGGACAGATTTATGAAAAACTGTTTTTT	CASNTPGQIYEKLFF	TRBV6-5	NA	TRBJ1-4	TRBD1	15
TGCGCCAGCAGCGTCGGACAGGGGTGGGAGACCCAGTACTTC	CASSVGQGWETQYF	TRBV5-1	NA	TRBJ2-5	TRBD1	14
TGTGCCAGCAGCCCCGACGCGGGTAGGAATGAGCAGTTCTTC	CASSPDAGRNEQFF	TRBV2	few	TRBJ2-1	NA	14
TGTGCCAGCAGCTTGGGACAGCCTGAGAATTCACCCCTCCACTTT	CASSLGQPENSPLHF	TRBV5-5	NA	TRBJ1-6	NA	15
TGTGCCAGTAGCATCACCGGGACTAGCGGGGTCACAGAGACCCAGTACTTC	CASSITGTSGVTETQYF	TRBV19	NA	TRBJ2-5	TRBD2	17
TGTGCCACCAGCAGAGATCACCGGGACAACAGCTCCTACAATGAGCAGTTCTTC	CATSRDHRDNSSYNEQFF	TRBV15	NA	TRBJ2-1	NA	18
TGTGCCAGCAGCTCCAGAGCTAGCTCTGGAAACACCATATATTTT	CASSSRASSGNTIYF	TRBV5-4	NA	TRBJ1-3	NA	15
TGTGCCAGCAGCCCCCCTCACTTTGAGCAGTTCTTC	CASSPPHFEQFF	TRBV7-2	few	TRBJ2-1	NA	12
TGTGCCAGCAGCTTCCTAGCGGGGGGGCCAAATACGCAGTATTTT	CASSFLAGGPNTQYF	TRBV11-2	few	TRBJ2-3	TRBD2	15
TGCGCCAGCAGCTTGTGGGCAAGTGCTGAAGCTTTCTTT	CASSLWASAEAFF	TRBV5-1	NA	TRBJ1-1	NA	13
TGTGCCAGCAGCTTAGCCCCCTTGGGCGGGGGTTACAATGAGCAGTTCTTC	CASSLAPLGGGYNEQFF	TRBV7-2	NA	TRBJ2-1	TRBD2	17
TGTGCCAGCAGTCCTGGACAGCAGATTAACTATGGCTACACCTTC	CASSPGQQINYGYTF	TRBV6-5	NA	TRBJ1-2	NA	15
TGTGCCAGCAGTCCAAGACAGGGGAACACCGGGGAGCTGTTTTTT	CASSPRQGNTGELFF	TRBV6-1	NA	TRBJ2-2	TRBD1	15
TGTGCCAGCAGCGTAGACGGGGGGGCGGGGGAAACAGATACGCAGTATTTT	CASSVDGGAGETDTQYF	TRBV9	NA	TRBJ2-3	TRBD2	17
TGTGCCAGCAGCTTAGTGGAAGGGACAGGCTACACCTTC	CASSLVEGTGYTF	TRBV7-6	NA	TRBJ1-2	NA	13
TGTGCCAGCAGCTTAGGACTAGCGGGGGGACAAGAGACCCAGTACTTC	CASSLGLAGGQETQYF	TRBV11-3	few	TRBJ2-5	TRBD2	16
TGTGCCAGCTCACCAGGTCGGGGTCTTGGCTACACCTTC	CASSPGRGLGYTF	TRBV18	NA	TRBJ1-2	NA	13
TGTGCCAGCAGTTACCGGGACTTGGGTTGGGATGAGCAGTTCTTC	CASSYRDLGWDEQFF	TRBV6-6	few	TRBJ2-1	NA	15
TGTGCCAGCAGCTTGTCGACAGGGCCCCATGAGCAGTTCTTC	CASSLSTGPHEQFF	TRBV7-9	few	TRBJ2-1	TRBD1	14
TGTGCCATCAGTGAGTCGGAGCCAGGGGGCGGTCGGCCTGAAGCTTTCTTT	CAISESEPGGGRPEAFF	TRBV10-3	few	TRBJ1-1	TRBD1	17
TGTGCCAGCAGCTTTTCAGGGGGCGGGCAGCCCCAGCATTTT	CASSFSGGGQPQHF	TRBV7-9	few	TRBJ1-5	TRBD1	14